This entry is about one T cell receptor beta chain. This record comes from a study of cytomegalovirus exposure and HLA in healthy donors. The germline CDR1 and CDR2 sequences are MNHNS and SASEGT. The CDR3 sequence is 15 residues long. The V segment lost 6 bases and the J segment 4 bases; nucleotides outside the gene matches: 11. PCR used 60 Vbeta primers and 13 Jbeta primers. Produced via immunoSEQ multiplex PCR; TCRdb's table is partial and in-frame only. The data contain roughly 150,000 clones, 70% to 80% of them seen just once; the ten biggest clones take up 1.5% to 1.8%. Sequenced sample: PBMCs. This TCR derives from a man aged 35-49 years in good health and CMV-seronegative. The chain couples TRBV6-1 to TRBJ1-2; TRBD1 aligns across 7 bases. Written as DNA, the CDR3 is TGTGCCAGCAGACCCCCGGGACAGCTAATCTATGGCTACACCTTC. This encodes CASRPPGQLIYGYTF.